This TCR beta chain was observed in a study of human T cells and chemical hapten exposure (dated by TCRdb to the early 2020s). About the investigation overall: For sensitization, 2% DPC in acetone was applied to a roughly 2 cm by roughly 2 cm area of upper inner arm skin. Throughout the study period of around 24 weeks, patients also received therapeutic DPC doses to the scalp every week. Patch tests used Finn chambers with 0.01% DPC on the upper back, scored after 6 days by International Contact Dermatitis Research Group standards. The patient cohort, mostly female, included alopecia areata with under or over 50% scalp involvement, alopecia totalis and alopecia universalis. Libraries were pooled for sequencing, and variation in per-sample TCR yields was attributed mainly to small differences in library volumes within the pool. In alopecia patients, the study followed how the peripheral blood TCR repertoire changed in vivo over primary and secondary sensitization to diphenylcyclopropenone (DPC), a hapten. Blood was sampled from patients pre-sensitization (week 0) and at 2, 6 and about 24 weeks after DPC sensitization. Twenty-nine alopecia patients provided blood for TCR sequencing at one to four time points (pre-sensitization, 2, 6 and 24 weeks).

This clonotype occurred many times. What antigen it recognizes has not been identified. Nothing much larger sits one base from this clone, and base qualities are not available. Points the paper makes about the study in general: Repeated subsampling changed both the strength of the expansion versus patch-test correlation and the threshold at which the correlation became significant. No change with DPC sensitization was found in the number of TCRs above 1 in 1000 frequency, and no evidence of global repertoire structure alterations was found. Patch test score correlated positively with the number of PT1 expanded TCRs, reaching significance at thresholds 8, 16 and 32 but not at 4. Because every patient had alopecia, a presumed autoimmune disease, the patients' immune response might differ from that of healthy individuals. Expanded TCRs formed significantly more large CDR3 similarity clusters than pre-sensitization or healthy control sets, consistent with antigen-driven responses.

The receptor library was made with RACE. Reads for this sample came from a NextSeq 500. During library preparation, unique molecular identifiers were attached to individual cDNA molecules so that TCRs could be counted quantitatively and reproducibly. Each blood RNA sample was used to sequence both TCR alpha and TCR beta chains. From the authors' description of their analysis: A median of roughly 98,000 TCRs per sample was observed, with a range of 23,224 to 690,600. The Decombinator software suite was used to annotate the V, J and CDR3 of the TCR reads. To make PS versus PT1 abundance plots, every sample was subsampled to the same number of TCRs (28,000). Expanded TCRs were defined as absent before sensitization and observed at least eight times at the 2-week time point. The public reads were reprocessed in TCRdb via fastp at Q25 and MiXCR, keeping in-frame beta chains. Identical CDR3 proteins give one entry, which carries the most common genes and DNA. V and J calls and clone size were set by TCRdb, not the authors. The sample records 300,000 to 400,000 distinct CDR3 sequences, approximately 6.9% of which are singletons. Jointly, the top ten make up roughly 8% of the sample.

According to the study, the label for this sample's time point signals: patch test 1, 2 weeks after DPC sensitization. The intended sense of this specimen's treatment or condition label: therapeutic diphenylcyclopropenone sensitization with weekly scalp DPC. At every patch-test visit, the blood draw took place before the patch test was put on. Eligible patients were aged 18 to 70, diagnosed with alopecia, deemed suitable for DPC therapy, and excluded if pregnant. Total RNA was extracted from unfractionated whole blood collected in Tempus Blood RNA tubes. The TCR sequence derives from a young woman with alopecia areata. Some clones in this sample may be carry-over from other donors' samples. The source was whole blood, collected in connection with sensitization to the hapten diphenylcyclopropenone (DPC).

The CDR3 protein is CASSPGGAGGYEQYF. In nucleotides, the sequence is TGTGCCAGCAGTCCCGGGGGAGCGGGGGGCTACGAGCAGTACTTC. The chain joins TRBV27 to TRBJ2-7, with 9 bases aligning to TRBD2. There are 15 amino acids in the CDR3, from cysteine to phenylalanine inclusive. The sequence is cut down to CDR3 DNA, 45 bases in frame from base 1. Trimming accounts for 5 bases at V and 3 bases at J, while the number of junction bases matched to no gene is 8. CDR1 and CDR2, per the germline V gene (reference sequence), are MNHEY and SMNVEV.